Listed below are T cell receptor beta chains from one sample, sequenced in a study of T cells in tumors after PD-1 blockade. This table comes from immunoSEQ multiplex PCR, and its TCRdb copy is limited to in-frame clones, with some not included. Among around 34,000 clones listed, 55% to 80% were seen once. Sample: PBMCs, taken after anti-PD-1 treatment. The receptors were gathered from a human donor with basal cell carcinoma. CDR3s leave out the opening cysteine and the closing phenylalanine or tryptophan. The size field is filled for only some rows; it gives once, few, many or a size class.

cdr3_aa: ASSGPVSYNEQF; clone_size: once; v_call: TRBV6-6
cdr3_aa: ASSIRQGSMNTEAF; clone_size: .; v_call: TRBV19
cdr3_aa: ASRRGHGQGGSGNTIY; clone_size: .; v_call: TRBV7-2
cdr3_aa: ASSLVRGPGTGELF; clone_size: few; v_call: TRBV7-2
cdr3_aa: ASSGGQKETQY; clone_size: .; v_call: TRBV5-1
cdr3_aa: ASSSQGAKNIQY; clone_size: .; v_call: TRBV5-6
cdr3_aa: ASSRQGFESHEQY; clone_size: once; v_call: TRBV6-5
cdr3_aa: ANYPGQPYNEQF; clone_size: once; v_call: TRBV6-5
cdr3_aa: ASSSDTSGNEQF; clone_size: few; v_call: TRBV7-2
cdr3_aa: ASSVLDEQY; clone_size: .; v_call: TRBV3-1/TRBV3-2
cdr3_aa: ASSKLAGGYNEQF; clone_size: .; v_call: TRBV10-2
cdr3_aa: ASSKAESDRHEKLF; clone_size: .; v_call: TRBV21-1
cdr3_aa: ASSWDRDNEQF; clone_size: .; v_call: TRBV6-2/TRBV6-3
cdr3_aa: ASSLRNEGYYGYT; clone_size: .; v_call: TRBV7-9
cdr3_aa: ASSFLSGRAREQY; clone_size: .; v_call: TRBV5-6
cdr3_aa: ASSGAGAGGTEAF; clone_size: .; v_call: TRBV13
cdr3_aa: ASSNDRILYT; clone_size: few; v_call: TRBV4-1
cdr3_aa: ASSSTSIRTDTQY; clone_size: .; v_call: TRBV7-3
cdr3_aa: ASSVEGVGEQF; clone_size: .; v_call: TRBV9
cdr3_aa: ASSLLSNSPLH; clone_size: .; v_call: TRBV7-8
cdr3_aa: ASSYEGTSYNEQF; clone_size: .; v_call: TRBV6-5
cdr3_aa: ASSFPGGFEAF; clone_size: .; v_call: TRBV3-1/TRBV3-2
cdr3_aa: ASSLFSAGMGRLY; clone_size: .; v_call: TRBV28
cdr3_aa: ASSVDGGANYGYT; clone_size: .; v_call: TRBV9
cdr3_aa: ASSEGGGGANVLT; clone_size: .; v_call: TRBV19
cdr3_aa: ASRPGGGSGGYNEQF; clone_size: once; v_call: TRBV28
cdr3_aa: ASSAGGDRGLMSTDTQY; clone_size: .; v_call: TRBV7-9
cdr3_aa: ASSSLTGGGNQPQH; clone_size: few; v_call: TRBV5-6
cdr3_aa: ASSLSYSGRGEQF; clone_size: .; v_call: TRBV28